Listed below are T cell receptor beta chains from one sample, sequenced in a study of shared clonotypes between healthy human individuals. Libraries were prepared by immunoSEQ multiplex PCR; TCRdb keeps only in-frame clonotypes and omits some of them. This sample has about 680,000 clones, with just over 90% found just once. The sample comprised naive CD8+ T cells sorted from blood. The receptors come from a man aged 25-40 years in good health. CDR3s include the opening cysteine and the closing phenylalanine or tryptophan. D genes are given only for firm matches. A clone size is listed for some rows: how often the clone was seen (once, few, many), or a class if it is expanded.

V gene	J gene	clone size	D gene	CDR3 protein	CDR3 DNA
TRBV28	TRBJ2-5	-	TRBD2	CASSLSIREADSEETQYF	TGTGCCAGCAGTTTATCGATACGGGAGGCAGACTCTGAAGAGACCCAGTACTTC
TRBV27	TRBJ2-2	-	-	CASSLYITGELFF	TGTGCCAGCAGTTTATACATCACCGGGGAGCTGTTTTTT
TRBV7-7	TRBJ2-1	-	-	CASSLAIGGSRNEQFF	TGTGCCAGCAGCTTAGCGATAGGAGGATCTCGGAATGAGCAGTTCTTC
TRBV7-9	TRBJ2-7	-	-	CASSLLGQDSSYEQYF	TGTGCCAGCAGCTTACTTGGGCAGGACAGCTCCTACGAGCAGTACTTC
TRBV20-1	TRBJ2-5	few	-	CSARYQETQYF	TGCAGTGCTAGGTACCAAGAGACCCAGTACTTC
TRBV7-9	TRBJ2-7	-	-	CATWTDRSYEQYF	TGTGCCACCTGGACCGACCGTTCCTACGAGCAGTACTTC
TRBV7-9	TRBJ1-2	once	-	CASSPPGISNYGYTF	TGTGCCAGCAGCCCACCGGGGATTTCCAACTATGGCTACACCTTC
TRBV10-3	TRBJ2-7	few	-	CAISRDSYEQYF	TGTGCCATCAGTCGGGACTCCTACGAGCAGTACTTC
TRBV28	TRBJ2-3	once	TRBD2	CASSFFAGGRSDTQYF	TGTGCCAGCAGTTTCTTTGCGGGAGGAAGGTCAGATACGCAGTATTTT
TRBV7-8	TRBJ2-1	-	-	CASSLDRGLYNEQFF	TGTGCCAGCAGCTTAGACAGGGGACTTTACAATGAGCAGTTCTTC
TRBV6-1	TRBJ2-2	-	TRBD2	CASSEPTSGNTGELFF	TGTGCCAGCAGTGAACCCACTAGCGGGAACACCGGGGAGCTGTTTTTT
TRBV9	TRBJ2-5	-	TRBD1	CASSVEGATQETQYF	TGTGCCAGCAGCGTAGAGGGGGCGACACAAGAGACCCAGTACTTC
TRBV7-9	TRBJ2-7	-	TRBD2	CASSFTSGSSYEQYF	TGTGCCAGCAGCTTTACTAGCGGGAGTTCCTACGAGCAGTACTTC
TRBV27	TRBJ2-3	-	-	CASSAGADTQYF	TGTGCCAGCAGTGCAGGGGCAGATACGCAGTATTTT
TRBV7-3	TRBJ2-1	-	TRBD2	CASSASGRPFNEQFF	TGTGCCAGCAGCGCCAGCGGGAGGCCCTTCAATGAGCAGTTCTTC
TRBV2	TRBJ2-5	-	TRBD2	CASSDLGVSGLVQETQYF	TGTGCCAGCAGTGATCTAGGTGTATCGGGACTAGTTCAAGAGACCCAGTACTTC
TRBV4-1	TRBJ2-7	once	-	CASSQDLGVSLYEQYF	TGCGCCAGCAGCCAAGATTTGGGGGTATCTCTCTACGAGCAGTACTTC
TRBV5-1	TRBJ2-7	-	TRBD2	CASSLEASGLYEQYF	TGCGCCAGCAGCTTGGAGGCTAGCGGCCTCTACGAGCAGTACTTC
TRBV14	TRBJ2-2	-	-	CASSQDWGGPFWTGELFF	TGTGCCAGCAGCCAGGACTGGGGGGGGCCTTTTTGGACCGGGGAGCTGTTTTTT
TRBV6-5	TRBJ1-5	-	-	CASSSTRKQPQHF	TGTGCCAGCAGTTCCACACGCAAACAGCCCCAGCATTTT
TRBV28	TRBJ2-2	-	TRBD2	CASSLGWEGYTGELFF	TGTGCCAGCAGTTTAGGATGGGAGGGGTACACCGGGGAGCTGTTTTTT
TRBV7-6	TRBJ2-3	-	TRBD2	CASSSPSGSITDTQYF	TGTGCCAGCAGCTCACCTAGCGGGAGTATCACAGATACGCAGTATTTT
TRBV27	TRBJ2-2	-	-	CASSFIAGELFF	TGTGCCAGCAGTTTTATAGCGGGGGAGCTGTTTTTT
TRBV7-9	TRBJ1-1	-	TRBD1	CASGDRGLNTEAFF	TGTGCCAGCGGTGACAGGGGGCTGAACACTGAAGCTTTCTTT
TRBV11-2	TRBJ2-1	-	-	CASSLDQLYNEQFF	TGTGCCAGCAGCTTAGATCAGCTATACAATGAGCAGTTCTTC
TRBV2	TRBJ2-1	-	-	CASSVGPGFTYNEQFF	TGTGCCAGCAGTGTCGGGCCAGGATTCACCTACAATGAGCAGTTCTTC
TRBV28	TRBJ2-1	once	-	CASIVHRSSYNEQFF	TGTGCCAGCATAGTACACAGGAGCTCCTACAATGAGCAGTTCTTC
TRBV7-8	TRBJ2-3	-	TRBD2	CASRERSSGSFSTDTQYF	TGTGCCAGCAGGGAGCGTAGTAGCGGGAGTTTTAGCACAGATACGCAGTATTTT
TRBV27	TRBJ2-7	-	TRBD1	CASRPGQGYHEQYF	TGTGCCAGCAGGCCGGGACAGGGGTATCATGAGCAGTACTTC
TRBV29-1	TRBJ2-1	-	-	CSVLGSYNEQFF	TGCAGCGTTCTAGGCTCCTACAATGAGCAGTTCTTC
TRBV9	TRBJ2-7	few	-	CASSVGSGSYEQYF	TGTGCCAGCAGCGTAGGCAGCGGGTCCTACGAGCAGTACTTC
TRBV9	TRBJ2-3	-	TRBD2	CASSLAGGTDTQYF	TGTGCCAGCAGCCTAGCGGGAGGCACAGATACGCAGTATTTT
TRBV7-3	TRBJ2-1	-	TRBD2	CASRREGDYNEQFF	TGTGCCAGCCGGCGGGAGGGGGACTACAATGAGCAGTTCTTC
TRBV10-1	TRBJ2-1	-	TRBD2	CASSTSGVYNEQFF	TGCGCCAGCAGTACTAGCGGGGTTTACAATGAGCAGTTCTTC
TRBV19	TRBJ1-1	-	-	CASIYGAEAFF	TGTGCCAGTATATACGGCGCTGAAGCTTTCTTT
TRBV11-2	TRBJ2-7	-	TRBD2	CASSLARGAYEQYF	TGTGCCAGCAGCTTAGCCCGGGGGGCCTACGAGCAGTACTTC
TRBV11-2	TRBJ1-2	-	-	CASSPEGVGYGYTF	TGTGCCAGCAGCCCAGAGGGGGTAGGCTATGGCTACACCTTC
TRBV29-1	TRBJ2-1	-	TRBD2	CSALAGLSDEQFF	TGCAGCGCCCTAGCGGGACTCTCTGATGAGCAGTTCTTC
TRBV15	TRBJ2-7	-	-	CATSGSVADEQYF	TGTGCCACCAGCGGTTCAGTCGCTGACGAGCAGTACTTC
TRBV14	TRBJ2-5	-	-	CASSQQRVETQYF	TGTGCCAGCAGCCAACAAAGGGTGGAGACCCAGTACTTC
TRBV21-1	TRBJ2-1	-	-	CASSVLAGGFDEQFF	TGTGCCAGCAGCGTTCTAGCGGGAGGTTTCGATGAGCAGTTCTTC
TRBV5-4	TRBJ2-1	-	-	CASSSTGYNEQFF	TGTGCCAGCAGCTCGACTGGGTACAATGAGCAGTTCTTC
TRBV28	TRBJ1-5	-	-	CASSLLQSNQPQHF	TGTGCCAGCAGTTTACTACAGAGCAATCAGCCCCAGCATTTT
TRBV4-3	TRBJ2-1	-	-	CASSQGRGNEQFF	TGCGCCAGCAGCCAAGGGCGGGGAAATGAGCAGTTCTTC
TRBV11-2	TRBJ2-2	-	-	CASSLGMVYTGELFF	TGTGCCAGCAGCTTAGGAATGGTTTACACCGGGGAGCTGTTTTTT
TRBV18	TRBJ2-3	-	TRBD2	CASSPRTSGIDTDTQYF	TGTGCCAGCTCACCGAGAACTAGCGGGATTGACACAGATACGCAGTATTTT
TRBV13	TRBJ2-1	-	TRBD2	CASSGGTSGSNEQFF	TGTGCCAGCAGCGGAGGGACTAGCGGGAGCAATGAGCAGTTCTTC
TRBV14	TRBJ2-7	-	-	CASSLTYEQYF	TGTGCCAGCAGCCTCACCTACGAGCAGTACTTC
TRBV28	TRBJ2-3	once	-	CASRAELFHGDTQYF	TGTGCCAGCAGGGCGGAGTTATTCCATGGAGATACGCAGTATTTT
TRBV5-1	TRBJ2-7	-	-	CASSFGSGYEQYF	TGCGCCAGCAGCTTTGGGTCGGGGTACGAGCAGTACTTC
TRBV28	TRBJ2-1	-	-	CASSSISNEQFF	TGTGCCAGCAGTTCGATTTCCAATGAGCAGTTCTTC